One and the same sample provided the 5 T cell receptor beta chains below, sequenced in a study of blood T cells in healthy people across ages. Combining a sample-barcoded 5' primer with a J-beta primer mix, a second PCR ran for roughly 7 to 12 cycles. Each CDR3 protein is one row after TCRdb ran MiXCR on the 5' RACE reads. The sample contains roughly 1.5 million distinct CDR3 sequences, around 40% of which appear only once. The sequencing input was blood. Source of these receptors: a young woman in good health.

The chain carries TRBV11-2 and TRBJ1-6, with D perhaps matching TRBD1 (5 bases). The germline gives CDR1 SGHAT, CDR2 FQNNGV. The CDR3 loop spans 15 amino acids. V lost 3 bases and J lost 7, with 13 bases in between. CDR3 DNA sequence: TGTGCCAGCAGCTTCCAGGGCAATGGGAATTCACCCCTCCACTTT. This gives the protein CASSFQGNGNSPLHF.

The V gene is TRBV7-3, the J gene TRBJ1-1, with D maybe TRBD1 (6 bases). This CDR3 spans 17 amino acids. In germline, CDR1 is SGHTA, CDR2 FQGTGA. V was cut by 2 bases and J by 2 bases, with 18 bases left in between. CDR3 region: CASSLGGTRGYNTEAFF. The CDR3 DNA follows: TGTGCCAGCAGCTTAGGGGGAACCAGGGGATACAACACTGAAGCTTTCTTT.

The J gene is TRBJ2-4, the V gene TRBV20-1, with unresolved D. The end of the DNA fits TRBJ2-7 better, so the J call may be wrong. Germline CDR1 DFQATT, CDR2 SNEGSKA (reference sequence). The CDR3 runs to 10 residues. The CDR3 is CSAENYEQYF. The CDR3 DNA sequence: TGCAGTGCTGAAAATTACGAGCAGTACTTC.

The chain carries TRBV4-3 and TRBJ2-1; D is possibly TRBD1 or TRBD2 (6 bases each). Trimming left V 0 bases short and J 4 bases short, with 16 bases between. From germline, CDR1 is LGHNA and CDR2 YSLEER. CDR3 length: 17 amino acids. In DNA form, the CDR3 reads TGCGCCAGCAGCCAAGATCGGAGGGGGGCCGGTTACAATGAGCAGTTCTTC. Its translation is CASSQDRRGAGYNEQFF.

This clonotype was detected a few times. CDR3 residues: CASSLEVSLYGYTF. The CDR3 DNA reads as TGTGCCAGCAGCTTAGAAGTCAGTTTGTATGGCTACACCTTC. The J gene is TRBJ1-2, the V gene TRBV7-9, with D uncertain. The CDR3 has 14 amino acids. CDR1 SEHNR and CDR2 FQNEAQ come from the germline V gene (reference sequence). V was clipped by 1 base and J by 5 bases, with 11 bases between them.